Given below is one T cell receptor beta chain in context. This entry comes from a study of blood T cell repertoires in COVID-19. Study summary: Samples representing acute and convalescent COVID-19 were sourced from the United States, Italy and Spain.

Living in 24 US areas, the participants were between roughly 18 and 90 years of age. Grouping used clinical history reported by participants in a survey and questionnaire. Symptom resolution, clearance, or two negative PCRs marked donors in Cohort 3 as recovered. The V end was cut by 7 bases, the J end by 3 bases, with 15 bases between. There are 15 residues in the CDR3. Germline V CDR1 and CDR2: SNHLY, FYNNEI. Assay used: immunoSEQ multiplex PCR; TCRdb lists only in-frame clones, some missing. The sample lists about 270,000 clones, roughly 87% seen once, with around 0.92% in the top ten. The sequence was obtained from a woman aged 25 to 39 who had recovered from COVID-19. The rearrangement links TRBV2 to TRBJ1-4; possibly TRBD1 for D (6 bases). The specimen sequenced was PBMCs or T cells enriched from blood (not recorded which). DNA for the CDR3: TGTGCCAGCATCGAAGGGGGGGCAGCTAATGAAAAACTGTTTTTT. It specifies CASIEGGAANEKLFF.